Listed below are T cell receptor beta chains from one sample, sequenced in a study of T-cell memory formation after mild COVID-19. From the 5' RACE reads, TCRdb called clonotypes with MiXCR, one entry per CDR3 protein. This table has 540,000 or so distinct CDR3 sequences, about 20% appearing once. Sequencing was done on a sample of PBMCs or a T cell subset sorted from them (not recorded which). The receptor source for this set is an adult woman who had mild COVID-19 (a few samples of this study predate the infection). Cell type and time point are not known. The CDR3 runs from the conserved cysteine through the conserved F or W. Each record gives: D gene, clone size, J gene, V gene, CDR3 DNA, CDR3 protein. The D gene is left open where the match is weak. Part of the rows lack a size; the others show once, few, many or a class for expanded clones.

d_call: NA; clone_size: NA; j_call: TRBJ2-5; v_call: TRBV6-2/TRBV6-3; cdr3_nt: TGTGCCAGCAGTTACGACGGCCAGACCCAAGAGACCCAGTACTTC; cdr3_aa: CASSYDGQTQETQYF
d_call: TRBD2; clone_size: NA; j_call: TRBJ2-3; v_call: TRBV7-6; cdr3_nt: TGTGCCAGCAGGGACGGGACTAGCGGAACAGATACGCAGTATTTT; cdr3_aa: CASRDGTSGTDTQYF
d_call: TRBD2; clone_size: few; j_call: TRBJ2-3; v_call: TRBV29-1; cdr3_nt: TGCAGCGTTGAGGGGGGGACTTACACAGATACGCAGTATTTT; cdr3_aa: CSVEGGTYTDTQYF
d_call: TRBD1; clone_size: NA; j_call: TRBJ1-2; v_call: TRBV29-1; cdr3_nt: TGCAGCGTGTGGGACAGGACGAACTATGGCTACACCTTC; cdr3_aa: CSVWDRTNYGYTF
d_call: TRBD2; clone_size: NA; j_call: TRBJ2-3; v_call: TRBV20-1; cdr3_nt: TGCAGTGCTAGAACTAGCGGGAGGACAGATACGCAGTATTTT; cdr3_aa: CSARTSGRTDTQYF
d_call: NA; clone_size: many; j_call: TRBJ2-7; v_call: TRBV4-2; cdr3_nt: TGTGCCAGCAGCCAAGATCGAGGCCGCTACGAGCAGTACTTC; cdr3_aa: CASSQDRGRYEQYF
d_call: NA; clone_size: many; j_call: TRBJ2-2; v_call: TRBV29-1; cdr3_nt: TGCAGCGTTGGATCCCGGCAGGGTACCACCGGGGAGCTGTTTTTT; cdr3_aa: CSVGSRQGTTGELFF
d_call: NA; clone_size: NA; j_call: TRBJ2-5; v_call: TRBV3-1; cdr3_nt: TGTGCCAGCAGCCCGGGACACGGGGGACGAGAGACCCAGTACTTC; cdr3_aa: CASSPGHGGRETQYF
d_call: TRBD1; clone_size: NA; j_call: TRBJ1-1; v_call: TRBV6-1; cdr3_nt: TGTGCCAGCAGCCCTTTGAGACAGGGGGGTACTGAAGCTTTCTTT; cdr3_aa: CASSPLRQGGTEAFF
d_call: TRBD2; clone_size: NA; j_call: TRBJ2-1; v_call: TRBV20-1; cdr3_nt: TGCAGTGCTAAGGAACTAGCGGGAGTATCCTACAATGAGCAGTTCTTC; cdr3_aa: CSAKELAGVSYNEQFF
d_call: TRBD1; clone_size: NA; j_call: TRBJ2-7; v_call: TRBV2; cdr3_nt: TGTGCCAGCACCGAGGGACAGTTGAGCTCCTACGAGCAGTACTTC; cdr3_aa: CASTEGQLSSYEQYF
d_call: NA; clone_size: few; j_call: TRBJ1-4; v_call: TRBV7-6; cdr3_nt: TGTGCCAGCAGCTTACCTGCAACTAATGAAAAACTGTTTTTT; cdr3_aa: CASSLPATNEKLFF
d_call: NA; clone_size: few; j_call: TRBJ2-7; v_call: TRBV12-3/TRBV12-4; cdr3_nt: TGTGCCAGCGGGCTCCTTCCCTACGAGCAGTACTTC; cdr3_aa: CASGLLPYEQYF
d_call: NA; clone_size: few; j_call: TRBJ2-7; v_call: TRBV11-3; cdr3_nt: TGTGCCAGCAGCTTAGGATACGGCTTGAGCTCCTACGAGCAGTACTTC; cdr3_aa: CASSLGYGLSSYEQYF
d_call: TRBD1; clone_size: NA; j_call: TRBJ2-3; v_call: TRBV20-1; cdr3_nt: TGCAGTGCTAGATCGCCGGGACAGGGGTTCACAGATACGCAGTATTTT; cdr3_aa: CSARSPGQGFTDTQYF
d_call: NA; clone_size: NA; j_call: TRBJ2-1; v_call: TRBV14; cdr3_nt: TGTGCCAGCAGCCAAGCCAGACTTCGGGAGCAGTTCTTC; cdr3_aa: CASSQARLREQFF
d_call: TRBD1; clone_size: NA; j_call: TRBJ1-1; v_call: TRBV19; cdr3_nt: TGTGCCAGTAGTTTGGTGTCAGGGGGGTCGAACACTGAAGCTTTCTTT; cdr3_aa: CASSLVSGGSNTEAFF
d_call: NA; clone_size: many; j_call: TRBJ2-1; v_call: TRBV7-2; cdr3_nt: TGTGCCAGCAGCTTAGGAGACCACTACAATGAGCAGTTCTTC; cdr3_aa: CASSLGDHYNEQFF
d_call: NA; clone_size: few; j_call: TRBJ2-7; v_call: TRBV12-3/TRBV12-4; cdr3_nt: TGTGCCAGCAGTTCCTCGACTGATCCGAGCTCCTACGAGCAGTACTTC; cdr3_aa: CASSSSTDPSSYEQYF
d_call: NA; clone_size: few; j_call: TRBJ2-2; v_call: TRBV9; cdr3_nt: TGTGCCAGCAGCCCTGGACGTGCATCCGGGGAGCTGTTTTTT; cdr3_aa: CASSPGRASGELFF
d_call: NA; clone_size: NA; j_call: TRBJ1-2; v_call: TRBV18; cdr3_nt: TGTGCCAGCCGAGAGACTAACAGGGACTATGGCTACACCTTC; cdr3_aa: CASRETNRDYGYTF
d_call: NA; clone_size: few; j_call: TRBJ2-5; v_call: TRBV6-5; cdr3_nt: TGTGCCAGCAGTTACGCAGCCCGAGAGACCCAGTACTTC; cdr3_aa: CASSYAARETQYF
d_call: TRBD1; clone_size: NA; j_call: TRBJ2-5; v_call: TRBV6-6; cdr3_nt: TGTGCCAGCAGTTACTTAACAGGGGATCACGAGACCCAGTACTTC; cdr3_aa: CASSYLTGDHETQYF
d_call: NA; clone_size: many; j_call: TRBJ1-1; v_call: TRBV12-3/TRBV12-4; cdr3_nt: TGTGCCAGCAGCTTAGTTGAGGGGAACACTGAAGCTTTCTTT; cdr3_aa: CASSLVEGNTEAFF
d_call: NA; clone_size: few; j_call: TRBJ2-5; v_call: TRBV19; cdr3_nt: TGTGCCAGCATGGGACGGGGGGAGACCCAGTACTTC; cdr3_aa: CASMGRGETQYF
d_call: TRBD1; clone_size: many; j_call: TRBJ1-2; v_call: TRBV6-5; cdr3_nt: TGTGCCAGCAGGGGCAGGACAGGGTATGGCTACACCTTC; cdr3_aa: CASRGRTGYGYTF
d_call: NA; clone_size: NA; j_call: TRBJ2-3; v_call: TRBV5-5; cdr3_nt: TGTGCCAGCAGCTCCGAGACTTACACAGATACGCAGTATTTT; cdr3_aa: CASSSETYTDTQYF
d_call: TRBD1; clone_size: NA; j_call: TRBJ2-3; v_call: TRBV5-6; cdr3_nt: TGTGCCAGCAGGCGCATGGGACAGGGGCAGGGGACAGATACGCAGTATTTT; cdr3_aa: CASRRMGQGQGTDTQYF
d_call: TRBD2; clone_size: NA; j_call: TRBJ2-1; v_call: TRBV14; cdr3_nt: TGTGCCAGCAGCCAAGACCCCCGGACTAGCGGACCTAATGAGCAGTTCTTC; cdr3_aa: CASSQDPRTSGPNEQFF
d_call: NA; clone_size: NA; j_call: TRBJ2-1; v_call: TRBV12-3/TRBV12-4; cdr3_nt: TGTGCCAGCAGTTTCCGGTCGGTGGGCTACAGCAATGAGCAGTTCTTC; cdr3_aa: CASSFRSVGYSNEQFF
d_call: TRBD2; clone_size: few; j_call: TRBJ2-1; v_call: TRBV10-3; cdr3_nt: TGTGCCATCAGTGAGCTAGCGGGGGGGCCAAAGGCATCGGATGAGCAGTTCTTC; cdr3_aa: CAISELAGGPKASDEQFF